This T cell receptor beta chain is from a study of OX40 agonist ivuxolimab in advanced cancers. In the study overall: Participants averaged roughly 60 years of age (range about 23 to 80) and were approximately 81% male.

There are 15 residues in the CDR3. CDR1 and CDR2 from the germline V gene are MNHNY and SVGAGI (reference sequence). The V end lost 5 bases, the J end lost 0 bases, and 11 bases lay between the germline ends. In its sample, this clone was seen once. No antigen is known for it. TCRdb's table, derived via immunoSEQ multiplex PCR, lists solely in-frame clones and lacks some. This table holds about 59,000 clones, about 80% found once. Study-wide results and limits: The study found that CD8+ T cells averaged more expanded clones than CD4+.

The specimen comprised CD4+ or CD8+ T cells sorted from blood, sampled in a trial of the OX40 agonist ivuxolimab. The chain is built from TRBV6-6 and TRBJ1-3, with D possibly being TRBD1 (5 bases). This sequence originates from an adult with an advanced solid tumor such as melanoma, head and neck, liver or kidney cancer. CDR3 sequence (DNA): TGTGCCAGCAGTCCCGACAGCAGCTCTGGAAACACCATATATTTT. Translating it yields CASSPDSSSGNTIYF.